This T cell receptor beta chain is drawn from a study of blood T cell repertoires in COVID-19. Per germline, CDR1 SGHRS and CDR2 YFSETQ. The CDR3 covers 16 residues. V lost 0 bases to trimming and J lost 0 bases, with 12 bases between them. The method was immunoSEQ multiplex PCR; TCRdb's version includes in-frame clones alone and lacks a portion of them. This sample carries about 480,000 clones, over 75% of them seen once, and the ten largest clones take 1.5% to 2%. Recovered participants had two consecutive negative NP/OP PCR tests, healthcare professional clearance, or symptom resolution. The sequenced sample was PBMCs or T cells enriched from blood (not recorded which). The TCR sequence derives from a woman between 40 and 55 years old who had recovered from COVID-19. This sequence joins TRBV5-1 and TRBJ1-1; D unclear. The DNA of the CDR3 is TGCGCCAGCAGCTTGGAAGTGCGGGAAGTGAACACTGAAGCTTTCTTT. Its translation: CASSLEVREVNTEAFF.